This T cell receptor beta chain was profiled in a study of T cell changes during pregnancy in multiple sclerosis. Libraries were prepared by immunoSEQ multiplex PCR; TCRdb keeps only in-frame clonotypes and omits some of them. Of nearly 40,000 clones in the sample, around nine tenths are singletons; the top ten hold approximately 0.79%. The germline V gene has CDR1 MNHNS and CDR2 SASEGT. With V trimmed by 8 bases and J by 6 bases, 10 bases remained unmatched. This CDR3 is 14 amino acids long. This receptor was taken from a female donor with multiple sclerosis, enrolled in a pregnancy study. Sequences were derived from CD4+ T cells from peripheral blood mononuclear cells, sampled before pregnancy. This chain joins TRBV6-1 and TRBJ1-5, with TRBD1 matching over 7 bases. In DNA, the CDR3 is TGTGCCAGCGTCGAGGGGGCGCGGGGTCAGCCCCAGCATTTT. It codes for CASVEGARGQPQHF.